The 25 T cell receptor beta chains presented below share a single source sample, sequenced in a study of cytomegalovirus exposure and HLA in healthy donors. Primers for the PCR totalled 60 Vbeta and 13 Jbeta. TCRdb's copy holds only in-frame clones and misses some; the assay was immunoSEQ multiplex PCR. The sample consists of 79,000 or so clones, almost 80% of them appearing once. Sequenced input: PBMCs. The origin of the receptors is a woman aged 40 to 55 in good health and CMV-seropositive.

The chain employs TRBV5-6 and TRBJ1-6; no firm D call. Germline CDR1 SGHDT, CDR2 YYEEEE. Trimming left V 1 base short and J 0 bases short, with 8 bases between. This CDR3 spans 16 amino acids. The CDR3 sequence: CASSLHPSSYNSPLHF. CDR3 DNA: TGTGCCAGCAGCTTGCATCCGAGCTCCTATAATTCACCCCTCCACTTT.

The chain carries TRBV6-1 and TRBJ2-1; 11 positions match TRBD1. CDR1 is MNHNS, CDR2 SASEGT, per germline. The CDR3 has 14 amino acids. Trimming at V came to 5 bases and at J to 10 bases, leaving 7 bases not matched to a gene. CDR3 sequence reads: CASSSRTGGLEQFF. The DNA for the CDR3 is TGTGCCAGCAGTTCCAGGACAGGGGGCTTGGAGCAGTTCTTC.

V gene TRBV5-1 combines with J gene TRBJ2-7; D may be TRBD2 (6 bases). V lost 4 bases to trimming and J lost 1 base, with 15 bases between them. The CDR3 is made up of 15 amino acids. From germline, CDR1 is SGHRS and CDR2 YFSETQ. The CDR3 is CASSPNAGSSYEQYF. The CDR3 coding sequence is TGCGCCAGCAGCCCCAATGCGGGAAGTTCCTACGAGCAGTACTTC.

The chain employs TRBV9 and TRBJ1-2; D unclear. V was pared by 3 bases and J by 4 bases, with 13 bases between. The germline V gene has CDR1 SGDLS and CDR2 YYNGEE. The CDR3 covers 14 residues. Here the CDR3 reads CASSGLGGSYGYTF. CDR3 sequence (DNA): TGTGCCAGCAGCGGACTGGGAGGGAGCTATGGCTACACCTTC.

The chain has TRBV29-1 and TRBJ2-3; 15 positions match TRBD2. V lost 4 bases, J lost 4 bases, and 0 bases stayed unmatched. Per germline, CDR1 SQVTM and CDR2 ANQGSEA. This CDR3 contains 14 residues. The DNA of the CDR3 is TGCAGCGTTGGGACTAGCGGGAGGGCAGATACGCAGTATTTT. It is translated as CSVGTSGRADTQYF.

This clone has only one observation. The chain is built from TRBV10-3 and TRBJ1-5; 8 nucleotides line up with TRBD1. Trimming cost V 10 bases and J 0 bases; bases outside gene matches: 5. The CDR3 contains 14 residues. Germline-derived CDR1 and CDR2 are ENHRY and SYGVKD. CDR3: CATTTGVSNQPQHF. The CDR3 DNA reads as TGTGCCACAACGACAGGGGTTAGCAATCAGCCCCAGCATTTT.

The J gene is TRBJ2-1, the V gene TRBV15, with TRBD2 matching over 7 bases. Germline V gene data show CDR1 as LNHNV and CDR2 as YYDKDF (reference sequence). The CDR3 loop spans 16 amino acids. V trimming: 0 bases; J trimming: 5 bases; junction bases outside the gene matches: 7. The DNA of the CDR3 is TGTGCCACCAGCAGAGAAGCGGGAAGGAACAACAATGAGCAGTTCTTC. Amino acid sequence: CATSREAGRNNNEQFF.

This clone was picked up a small number of times. V is TRBV4-1 and J is TRBJ1-2, with D uncertain. V was pared by 1 base and J by 7 bases, with 7 bases between. Per germline, CDR1 MGHRA and CDR2 YSYEKL. The CDR3 is 12 residues long. The CDR3 DNA reads as TGCGCCAGCAGCCAAGTCGGCGGTGGCTACACCTTC. It codes for CASSQVGGGYTF.

The chain combines TRBV7-9 with TRBJ1-6; TRBD1 agrees at 7 bases. Unmatched junction bases numbered 13, after V lost 5 bases and J lost 9 bases. CDR1 SEHNR and CDR2 FQNEAQ come from the germline V gene (reference sequence). The CDR3 has 16 residues. CDR3 DNA: TGTGCCAGCAGCCAAAAGCGGGAGCACAGGGGTTCACCCCTCCACTTT. Its translation is CASSQKREHRGSPLHF.

The chain combines TRBV9 with TRBJ1-6; D is unresolved. Trimming stripped 0 bases from V and 0 bases from J, with 10 bases between. The germline V gene encodes CDR1 SGDLS and CDR2 YYNGEE. This CDR3 has 17 residues. The CDR3 sequence is CASSVEQPSSYNSPLHF. In DNA, the CDR3 is TGTGCCAGCAGCGTAGAACAGCCAAGCTCCTATAATTCACCCCTCCACTTT.

The chain carries TRBV6-6 and TRBJ2-3; 7 positions match TRBD2. This CDR3 comprises 14 residues. Germline V CDR1 and CDR2: MNHNY, SVGAGI (reference sequence). The J segment lost 5 bases and the V segment lost 4 bases, leaving 6 bases of the junction unmatched. In nucleotides, the CDR3 is TGTGCCAGCAGTTTTGGACTAGTAGGAGATACGCAGTATTTT. It specifies CASSFGLVGDTQYF.

V usage is TRBV7-2 and J usage is TRBJ2-1; 8 nucleotides agree with TRBD2. The CDR3 is 17 amino acids. Germline V gene data show CDR1 as SGHTA and CDR2 as FQGNSA. V lost 3 bases to trimming and J lost 7 bases; unmatched junction nucleotides: 14. CDR3 sequence: CASSFSSGLGGGNEQFF. The DNA of the CDR3 is TGTGCCAGCAGCTTTTCTAGCGGGCTGGGTGGGGGGAATGAGCAGTTCTTC.

The V and J genes are TRBV6-6 and TRBJ2-2; D perhaps matches TRBD2 (5 bases). The CDR3 is 14 amino acids. Germline CDR1 and CDR2: MNHNY and SVGAGI (reference sequence). The germline V and J ends were trimmed by 2 bases and 7 bases, with 11 bases remaining between them. For the CDR3, the DNA is TGTGCCAGCAGTTACGGGCTGGAGGACGGGGAGCTGTTTTTT. It yields the protein CASSYGLEDGELFF.

The rearrangement joins TRBV6-5 to TRBJ2-1; perhaps TRBD1 as D (5 bases). The germline CDR1 and CDR2 sequences are MNHEY and SVGAGI. Trimming cost V 6 bases and J 8 bases, with 17 bases left between them. The CDR3 is 14 amino acids. CDR3 region: CASSRSRATDEQFF. For the CDR3, the DNA is TGTGCCAGCAGCCGCTCCAGGGCGACGGATGAGCAGTTCTTC.

This chain uses TRBV29-1 with TRBJ2-6; D is undetermined. The CDR3 is made up of 12 amino acids. Germline V CDR1 and CDR2: SQVTM, ANQGSEA. V gave up 4 bases and J gave up 8 bases, with 9 bases separating them. This CDR3 reads CSVAYSTNVLTF. In DNA, the CDR3 is TGCAGCGTTGCGTACAGTACCAACGTCCTGACTTTC.

This chain joins TRBV7-9 and TRBJ2-7; 9 bases map to TRBD2. Germline assignment: CDR1 SEHNR and CDR2 FQNEAQ (reference sequence). Trimming cost V 5 bases and J 6 bases; bases outside gene matches: 23. The CDR3 loop spans 19 amino acids. Here the CDR3 DNA reads TGTGCCAGCAGCCCCCGGCGGGCGACTAGCGGAGCAACGGTTGGCGAGCAGTACTTC. It codes for CASSPRRATSGATVGEQYF.

Written as DNA, the CDR3 is TGTGCCAGCAGTGAAGAGAGGGCCGGTCATCAGCCCCAGCATTTT. This translates into CASSEERAGHQPQHF. The chain joins TRBV6-1 to TRBJ1-5; D call uncertain. The V end was cut by 1 base, the J end by 5 bases, with 12 bases between. This CDR3 comprises 15 residues. Looked up from germline, CDR1 is MNHNS and CDR2 is SASEGT.

This chain links TRBV5-1 with TRBJ2-7, with 7 bases lining up with TRBD1. CDR1 is SGHRS and CDR2 is YFSETQ in the germline V gene. Trimming removed 2 bases from V and 7 bases from J; junction bases left unmatched: 9. The CDR3 is 14 residues long. CDR3 coding DNA: TGCGCCAGCAGCTTTACCGGGACAGTCGTGGAGCAGTACTTC. Amino acids: CASSFTGTVVEQYF.

The rearrangement uses TRBV10-2 and TRBJ2-1, with 10 bases fitting TRBD2. Trimming cost V 4 bases and J 7 bases; bases outside gene matches: 7. Germline CDR1 and CDR2: WSHSY and SAAADI. This CDR3 is 15 amino acids long. As DNA, the CDR3 is TGCGCCAGCAGTGTAGCGGGGGGAGAGGTAAATGAGCAGTTCTTC. This gives the protein CASSVAGGEVNEQFF.

This chain links TRBV5-1 with TRBJ1-3, with D possibly TRBD1 on 5 matching bases. Germline V gives CDR1 SGHRS, CDR2 YFSETQ. CDR3 length: 15 amino acids. Trimming took 0 bases from V and 0 from J, leaving 7 bases between them. CDR3 coding DNA: TGCGCCAGCAGCTTGGGTGACAGCTCTGGAAACACCATATATTTT. This translates into CASSLGDSSGNTIYF.

The gene calls are TRBV7-6 and TRBJ1-2; tentative D call: TRBD1 (6 bases). The V gene's germline CDR1 is SGHVS and CDR2 FNYEAQ. V was cut by 5 bases and J by 4 bases, with 14 bases left in between. The CDR3 covers 14 residues. CDR3 coding DNA: TGTGCCAGCAGCGGGATACAGGGTTTCTATGGCTACACCTTC. It encodes CASSGIQGFYGYTF. Variable domain in full (rest from reference TRBV7-6 and TRBJ1-2): GAGVSQSPRYKVTKRGQDVALRCDPISGHVSLYWYRQALGQGPEFLTYFNYEAQQDKSGLPNDRFSAERPEGSISTLTIQRTEQRDSAMYRCASSGIQGFYGYTFGSGTRLTVV.

The V gene is TRBV6-1, the J gene TRBJ1-4, with D unclear. This CDR3 region has 13 residues. CDR1 MNHNS and CDR2 SASEGT come from the germline V gene. Trimming took 7 bases from V and 1 from J, leaving 7 bases between them. The CDR3 region has the DNA TGTGCCAGCAAAGTCGGAACTAATGAAAAACTGTTTTTT. Protein: CASKVGTNEKLFF.

The rearrangement uses TRBV30 and TRBJ2-5, with 9 nucleotides matching TRBD2. Looked up from germline, CDR1 is GTSNPN and CDR2 is SVGIG (reference sequence). V lost 1 base to trimming and J lost 7 bases; unmatched junction nucleotides: 7. The CDR3 is 14 amino acids. CDR3 residues: CAWSALAGSGTQYF. The CDR3 region has the DNA TGTGCCTGGAGTGCACTAGCGGGTAGTGGGACCCAGTACTTC.

V usage is TRBV2 and J usage is TRBJ2-1, with 8 bases matching TRBD2. The CDR3 runs 15 residues. From germline, CDR1 is SNHLY and CDR2 FYNNEI. V shed 7 bases and J 8 bases; nucleotides not matched to a gene: 13. This CDR3 is CASTMASGSRYEQFF. The CDR3 nucleotides are TGTGCCAGCACCATGGCCAGCGGGAGTAGGTATGAGCAGTTCTTC.

V gene TRBV4-1 combines with J gene TRBJ2-7; D perhaps matches TRBD1 (5 bases). Germline-derived CDR1 and CDR2 are MGHRA and YSYEKL. The germline V and J ends were trimmed by 3 bases and 3 bases, with 12 bases remaining between them. This CDR3 region has 14 residues. The CDR3 sequence: CASSHLGEGYEQYF. The CDR3 DNA is TGCGCCAGCAGCCACCTAGGGGAAGGCTACGAGCAGTACTTC.